These 7 T cell receptor beta chains originate from one sample sequenced in a study of blood T cell repertoires in COVID-19. The repertoire was sequenced with immunoSEQ multiplex PCR; TCRdb's copy has only in-frame clones and lacks some. The sample has 120,000 or so clones, roughly four fifths seen once; the top ten hold roughly 4.3%. Sequenced sample: peripheral blood. These receptors originate from a woman in her seventies with acute or convalescent COVID-19.

This clone was seen a single time. This chain connects TRBV6-5 to TRBJ2-5; 8 bases map to TRBD2. Losses at the gene ends were 10 bases for V and 2 bases for J; bases not matched to a gene: 6. This CDR3 has 13 amino acids. CDR1 MNHEY and CDR2 SVGAGI come from the germline V gene. Written as DNA, the CDR3 is TGTGCCACCGCCCGGGGGGGACAAGAGACCCAGTACTTC. This codes for CATARGGQETQYF.

V is TRBV27 and J is TRBJ1-2; D gene uncertain. The CDR3 totals 16 residues. Trimming cost V 0 bases and J 0 bases, with 11 bases left between them. CDR1 MNHEY and CDR2 SMNVEV come from the germline V gene (reference sequence). CDR3 region: CASSLSNSFSNYGYTF. CDR3 sequence (DNA): TGTGCCAGCAGTTTATCGAACAGCTTCTCTAACTATGGCTACACCTTC.

The CDR3 is CASSQARTSLRETQYF. As DNA, the CDR3 is TGTGCCAGCAGCCAAGCTAGGACTAGCCTTCGAGAGACCCAGTACTTC. J is TRBJ2-5 and V is TRBV4-2, with TRBD2 identical over 8 bases. This CDR3 has 16 amino acids. Trimming at V came to 1 base and at J to 4 bases, leaving 8 bases not matched to a gene. Germline V CDR1 and CDR2: LGHNA, YNFKEQ.

The gene calls are TRBV5-8 and TRBJ2-7; D not resolved. Between the trimmed V and J ends, which lost 1 base and 0 bases, there was a span of 11 bases. Per the germline V gene, CDR1 is SGHTS and CDR2 is YDEGEE. CDR3 length: 15 residues. The CDR3 reads CASSLRRLNSYEQYF. In nucleotides, the CDR3 is TGTGCCAGCAGCTTGCGGAGACTCAACTCCTACGAGCAGTACTTC. Variable domain in full (rest from reference TRBV5-8 and TRBJ2-7): EAGVTQSPTHLIKTRGQQATLRCSPISGHTSVYWYQQALGLGLQFLLWYDEGEERNRGNFPPRFSGRQFPNYSSELNVNALELEDSALYLCASSLRRLNSYEQYFGPGTRLTVT.

The chain joins TRBV5-6 to TRBJ2-6; no definite D call. In germline, CDR1 is SGHDT, CDR2 YYEEEE. Trimming shortened V by 2 bases and J by 3 bases, and 3 bases separated the two germline ends. CDR3 size: 13 residues. CDR3: CASSLYGANVLTF. CDR3 in DNA: TGTGCCAGCAGCTTATATGGGGCCAACGTCCTGACTTTC.

V gene TRBV6-2 or TRBV6-3 combines with J gene TRBJ1-5; D is perhaps TRBD1 (6 bases). The CDR3 spans 13 residues. Per germline, CDR1 MNHEY and CDR2 SVGEGT. The V end lost 5 bases, the J end lost 7 bases, and 12 bases lay between the germline ends. This CDR3 reads CASSRTGLQPQHF. For the CDR3, the DNA is TGTGCCAGCAGTCGAACAGGGTTACAGCCCCAGCATTTT.

The table lists this clone with a few counts. V is TRBV3-1 (or the pseudogene TRBV3-2) and J is TRBJ1-5; 10 bases fit TRBD1. CDR1 and CDR2 from the germline V gene are LGHDT and YNNKEL (reference sequence). After removal of 4 bases from V and 6 bases from J, the junction contained 9 bases not matched to a gene. The CDR3 is 16 amino acids. The CDR3 DNA follows: TGTGCCAGCAGCCCCCGGGACAGGGGAGTGGGTCAGCCCCAGCATTTT. Translating it yields CASSPRDRGVGQPQHF.